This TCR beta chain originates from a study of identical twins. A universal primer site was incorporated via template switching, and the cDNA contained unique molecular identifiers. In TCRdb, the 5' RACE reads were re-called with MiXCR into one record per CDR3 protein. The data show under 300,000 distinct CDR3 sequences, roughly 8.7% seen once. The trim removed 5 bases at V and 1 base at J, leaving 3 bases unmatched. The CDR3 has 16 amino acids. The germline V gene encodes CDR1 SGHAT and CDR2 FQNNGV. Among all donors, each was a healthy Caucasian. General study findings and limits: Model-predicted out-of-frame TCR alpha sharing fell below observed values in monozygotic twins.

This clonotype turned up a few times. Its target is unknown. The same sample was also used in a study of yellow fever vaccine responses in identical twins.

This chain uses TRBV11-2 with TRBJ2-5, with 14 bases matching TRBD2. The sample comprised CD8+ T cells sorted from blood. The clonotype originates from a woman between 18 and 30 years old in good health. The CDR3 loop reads CASSRTSGRPQETQYF. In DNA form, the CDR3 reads TGTGCCAGCAGCCGGACTAGCGGGAGGCCCCAAGAGACCCAGTACTTC.